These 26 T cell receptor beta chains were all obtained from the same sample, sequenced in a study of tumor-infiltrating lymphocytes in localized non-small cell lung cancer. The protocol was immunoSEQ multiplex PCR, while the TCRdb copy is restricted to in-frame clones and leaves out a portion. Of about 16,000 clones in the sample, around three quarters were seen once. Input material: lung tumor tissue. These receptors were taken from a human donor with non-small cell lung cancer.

CDR3 DNA sequence: TGTGCCAGCAGCGGAGGACAGGGGGTCAATCAGCCCCAGCATTTT. It translates to CASSGGQGVNQPQHF. The chain combines TRBV28 with TRBJ1-5; 10 bases line up with TRBD1. The ends lost 6 bases at V and 3 bases at J; junction bases unmatched: 5. Per the germline V gene, CDR1 is MDHEN and CDR2 is SYDVKM. The CDR3 contains 15 residues.

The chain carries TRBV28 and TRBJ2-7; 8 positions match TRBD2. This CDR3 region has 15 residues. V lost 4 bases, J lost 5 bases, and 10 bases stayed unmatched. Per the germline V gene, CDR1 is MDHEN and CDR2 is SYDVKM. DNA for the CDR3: TGTGCCAGCAGTTCCAACGGGGGGGCCCGCCACGAGCAGTACTTC. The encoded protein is CASSSNGGARHEQYF.

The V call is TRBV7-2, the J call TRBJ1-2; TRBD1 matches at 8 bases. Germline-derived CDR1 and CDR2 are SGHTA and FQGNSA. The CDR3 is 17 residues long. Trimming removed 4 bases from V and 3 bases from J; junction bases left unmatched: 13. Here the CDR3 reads CASSSPPWTGLDYGYTF. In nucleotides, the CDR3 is TGTGCCAGCAGCTCGCCCCCTTGGACAGGGCTAGACTATGGCTACACCTTC.

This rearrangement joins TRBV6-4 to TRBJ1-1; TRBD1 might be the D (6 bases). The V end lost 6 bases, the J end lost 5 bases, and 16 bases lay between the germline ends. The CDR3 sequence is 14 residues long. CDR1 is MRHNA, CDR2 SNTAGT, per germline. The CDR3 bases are TGTGCCAGCAGCGAACAGGGATCAGGAACTGAAGCTTTCTTT. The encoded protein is CASSEQGSGTEAFF.

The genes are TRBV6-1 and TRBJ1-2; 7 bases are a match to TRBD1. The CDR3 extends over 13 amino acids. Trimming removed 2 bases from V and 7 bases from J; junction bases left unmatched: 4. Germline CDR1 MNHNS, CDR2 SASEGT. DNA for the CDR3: TGTGCCAGCAGTGAAACAGGGGAGCGTGGCTACACCTTC. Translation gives CASSETGERGYTF.

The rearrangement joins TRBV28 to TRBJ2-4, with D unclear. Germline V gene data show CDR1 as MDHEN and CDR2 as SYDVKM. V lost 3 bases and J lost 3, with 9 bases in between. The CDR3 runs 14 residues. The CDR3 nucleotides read TGTGCCAGCAGTTTCCACACGAGCAAAAACATTCAGTACTTC. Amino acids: CASSFHTSKNIQYF.

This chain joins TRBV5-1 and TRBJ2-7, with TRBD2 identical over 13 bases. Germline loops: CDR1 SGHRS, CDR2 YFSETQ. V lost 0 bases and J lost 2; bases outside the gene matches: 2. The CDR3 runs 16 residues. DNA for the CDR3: TGCGCCAGCAGCTTGGCCGGGACTAGCGGGGCCTACGAGCAGTACTTC. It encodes CASSLAGTSGAYEQYF. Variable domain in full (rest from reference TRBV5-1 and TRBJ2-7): KAGVTQTPRYLIKTRGQQVTLSCSPISGHRSVSWYQQTPGQGLQFLFEYFSETQRNKGNFPGRFSGRQFSNSRSEMNVSTLELGDSALYLCASSLAGTSGAYEQYFGPGTRLTVT.

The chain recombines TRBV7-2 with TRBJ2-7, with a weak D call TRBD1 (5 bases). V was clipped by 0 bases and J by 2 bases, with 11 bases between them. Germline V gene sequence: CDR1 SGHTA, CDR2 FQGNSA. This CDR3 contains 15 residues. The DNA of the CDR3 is TGTGCCAGCAGCTTAGCCGCGCAGGGCCCCTACGAGCAGTACTTC. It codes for CASSLAAQGPYEQYF.

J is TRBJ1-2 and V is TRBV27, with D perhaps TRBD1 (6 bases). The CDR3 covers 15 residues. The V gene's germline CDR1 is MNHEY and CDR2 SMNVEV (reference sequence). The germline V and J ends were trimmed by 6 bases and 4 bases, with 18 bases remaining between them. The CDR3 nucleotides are TGTGCCAGCAGGACACAGGGTCAACCTTCCTATGGCTACACCTTC. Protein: CASRTQGQPSYGYTF.

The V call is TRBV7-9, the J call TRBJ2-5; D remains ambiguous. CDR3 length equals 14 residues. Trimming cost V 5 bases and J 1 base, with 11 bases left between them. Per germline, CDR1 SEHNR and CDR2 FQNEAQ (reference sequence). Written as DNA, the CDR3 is TGTGCCAGCAGCCTGTCGAGTTTCCAAGAGACCCAGTACTTC. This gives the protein CASSLSSFQETQYF.

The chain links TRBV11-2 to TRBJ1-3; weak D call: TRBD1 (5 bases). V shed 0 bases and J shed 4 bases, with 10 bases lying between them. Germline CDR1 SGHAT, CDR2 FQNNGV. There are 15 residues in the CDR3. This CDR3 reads CASSLEEGRGNTIYF. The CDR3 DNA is TGTGCCAGCAGCTTAGAAGAGGGACGAGGAAACACCATATATTTT. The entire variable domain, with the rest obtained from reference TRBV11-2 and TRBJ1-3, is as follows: EAGVAQSPRYKIIEKRQSVAFWCNPISGHATLYWYQQILGQGPKLLIQFQNNGVVDDSQLPKDRFSAERLKGVDSTLKIQPAKLEDSAVYLCASSLEEGRGNTIYFGEGSWLTVV.

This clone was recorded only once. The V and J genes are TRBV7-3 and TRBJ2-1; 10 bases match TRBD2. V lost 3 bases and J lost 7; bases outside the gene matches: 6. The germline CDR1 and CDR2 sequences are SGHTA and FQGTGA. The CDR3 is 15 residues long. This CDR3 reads CASSLWTSGLNEQFF. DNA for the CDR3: TGTGCCAGCAGCTTGTGGACTAGCGGATTAAATGAGCAGTTCTTC.

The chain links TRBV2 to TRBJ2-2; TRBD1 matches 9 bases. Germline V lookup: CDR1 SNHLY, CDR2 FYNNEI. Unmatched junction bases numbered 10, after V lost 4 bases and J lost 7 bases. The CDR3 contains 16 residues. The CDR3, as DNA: TGTGCCAGCAGTGCTCTCGGGACAGGGTTAAACGGGGAGCTGTTTTTT. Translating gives CASSALGTGLNGELFF.

DNA for the CDR3: TGTGCCAGTTTCCGGGAGAACACCGGGGAGCTGTTTTTT. Translation: CASFRENTGELFF. The V gene is TRBV19, the J gene TRBJ2-2, with a possible D match to TRBD2 (5 bases). This CDR3 has 13 amino acids. The V and J ends lost 8 bases and 1 base respectively, with 8 bases between them. Germline-derived CDR1 and CDR2 are LNHDA and SQIVND (reference sequence). The full variable domain, in which reference TRBV19 and TRBJ2-2 provide the parts outside the CDR3, is DGGITQSPKYLFRKEGQNVTLSCEQNLNHDAMYWYRQDPGQGLRLIYYSQIVNDFQKGDIAEGYSVSREKKESFPLTVTSAQKNPTAFYLCASFRENTGELFFGEGSRLTVL.

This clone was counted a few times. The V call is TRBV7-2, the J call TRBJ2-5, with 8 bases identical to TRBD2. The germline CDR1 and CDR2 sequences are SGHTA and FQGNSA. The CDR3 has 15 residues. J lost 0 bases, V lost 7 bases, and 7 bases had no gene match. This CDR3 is CASTLSGAYQETQYF. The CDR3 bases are TGTGCCAGCACCCTTAGCGGGGCGTACCAAGAGACCCAGTACTTC.

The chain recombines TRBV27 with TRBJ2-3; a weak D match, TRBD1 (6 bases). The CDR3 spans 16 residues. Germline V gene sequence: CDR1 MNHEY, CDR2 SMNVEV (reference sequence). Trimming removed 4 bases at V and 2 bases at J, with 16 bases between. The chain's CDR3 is CASSSLRTALTDTQYF. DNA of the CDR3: TGTGCCAGCAGTTCCTTAAGGACAGCGCTCACAGATACGCAGTATTTT.

CDR3 sequence (DNA): TGTGCCAGCCCCCCAGACAGGGGGGGCGAGCAGTACTTC. Translating it yields CASPPDRGGEQYF. This chain joins TRBV21-1 and TRBJ2-7; the D call of TRBD1 is as the table states it, not checked on the DNA. TRBV21-1 is annotated as a pseudogene. CDR3 size: 13 residues.

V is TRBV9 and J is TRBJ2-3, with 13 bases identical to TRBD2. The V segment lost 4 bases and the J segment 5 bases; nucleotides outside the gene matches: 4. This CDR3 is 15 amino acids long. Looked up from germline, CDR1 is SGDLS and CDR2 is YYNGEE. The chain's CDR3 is CASSMRLAGGDTQYF. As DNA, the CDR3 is TGTGCCAGCAGCATGAGACTAGCGGGGGGAGATACGCAGTATTTT. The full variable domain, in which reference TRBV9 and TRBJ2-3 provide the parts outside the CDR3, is DSGVTQTPKHLITATGQRVTLRCSPRSGDLSVYWYQQSLDQGLQFLIQYYNGEERAKGNILERFSAQQFPDLHSELNLSSLELGDSALYFCASSMRLAGGDTQYFGPGTRLTVL.

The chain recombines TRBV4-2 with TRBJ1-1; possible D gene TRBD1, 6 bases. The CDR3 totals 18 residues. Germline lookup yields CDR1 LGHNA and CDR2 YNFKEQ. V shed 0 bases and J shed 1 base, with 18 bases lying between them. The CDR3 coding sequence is TGTGCCAGCAGCCAAGATCCGTGGGGGCAAGGAGGGAACACTGAAGCTTTCTTT. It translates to CASSQDPWGQGGNTEAFF.

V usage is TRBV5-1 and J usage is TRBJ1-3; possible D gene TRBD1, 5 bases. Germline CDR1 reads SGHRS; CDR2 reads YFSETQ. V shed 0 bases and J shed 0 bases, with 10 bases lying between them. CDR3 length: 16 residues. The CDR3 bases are TGCGCCAGCAGCTTGGCCGTGGGGGACTCTGGAAACACCATATATTTT. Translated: CASSLAVGDSGNTIYF.

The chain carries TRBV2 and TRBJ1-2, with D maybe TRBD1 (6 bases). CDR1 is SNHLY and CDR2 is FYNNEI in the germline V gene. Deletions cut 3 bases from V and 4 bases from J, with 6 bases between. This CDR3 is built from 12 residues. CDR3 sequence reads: CASSDRGYGYTF. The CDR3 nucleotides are TGTGCCAGCAGTGACAGGGGCTATGGCTACACCTTC.

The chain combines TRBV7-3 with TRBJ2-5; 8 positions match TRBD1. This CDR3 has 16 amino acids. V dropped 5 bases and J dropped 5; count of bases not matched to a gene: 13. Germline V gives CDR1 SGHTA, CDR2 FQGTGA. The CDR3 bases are TGTGCCAGCAGCGACAGAACAGGGGGAGGTGGGGAGACCCAGTACTTC. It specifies CASSDRTGGGGETQYF.

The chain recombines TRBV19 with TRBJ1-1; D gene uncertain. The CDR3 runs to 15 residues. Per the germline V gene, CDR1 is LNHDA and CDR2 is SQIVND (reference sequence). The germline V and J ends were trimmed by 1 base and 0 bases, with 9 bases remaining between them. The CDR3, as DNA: TGTGCCAGTAGTATAGGTCGGGCAGTGAACACTGAAGCTTTCTTT. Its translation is CASSIGRAVNTEAFF.

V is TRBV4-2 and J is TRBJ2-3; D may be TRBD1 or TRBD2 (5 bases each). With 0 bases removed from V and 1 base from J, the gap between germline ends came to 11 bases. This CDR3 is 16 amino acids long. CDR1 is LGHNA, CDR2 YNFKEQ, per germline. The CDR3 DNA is TGTGCCAGCAGCCAAGAGGGACCACCTCGCACAGATACGCAGTATTTT. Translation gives CASSQEGPPRTDTQYF.

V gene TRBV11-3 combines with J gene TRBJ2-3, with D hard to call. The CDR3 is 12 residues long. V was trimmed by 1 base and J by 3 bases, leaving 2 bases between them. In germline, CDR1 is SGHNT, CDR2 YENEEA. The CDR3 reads CASSLGTDTQYF. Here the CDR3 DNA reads TGTGCCAGCAGCTTAGGAACAGATACGCAGTATTTT.

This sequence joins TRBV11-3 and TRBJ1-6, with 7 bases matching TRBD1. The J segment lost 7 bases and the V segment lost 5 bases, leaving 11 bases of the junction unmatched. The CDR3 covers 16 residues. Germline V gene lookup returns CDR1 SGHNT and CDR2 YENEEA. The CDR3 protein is CASSTTGAPMNSPLHF. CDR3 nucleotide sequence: TGTGCCAGCAGCACAACAGGGGCCCCTATGAATTCACCCCTCCACTTT.